The clone carrying this T cell receptor beta chain came up a few times. The antigen is undetermined. This CDR3 contains 18 residues. The germline gives CDR1 MDHEN, CDR2 SYDVKM. V trimming: 5 bases; J trimming: 5 bases; junction bases outside the gene matches: 18. As handled by the study authors: The median was around 89,000 TCRs per sample, ranging roughly 20,000 to 750,000. TCRdb re-analysed the RACE reads in MiXCR, keeping a single row per CDR3 protein. In this record, the V and J calls reflect TCRdb's handling and not the investigators' own analysis. The table has some 180,000 distinct CDR3 sequences, approximately 20% seen once; the top ten hold roughly 6.7%. The data stem from a study of human T cells and chemical hapten exposure. Study outcomes and limitations: No shift was seen in TCRs above 1 in 1000 frequency with DPC sensitization.

Time point meaning: patch test 1, 2 weeks after DPC sensitization. As to treatment: therapeutic diphenylcyclopropenone sensitization with weekly scalp DPC. RNA extraction used unfractionated whole blood as the source of total RNA. This receptor was identified in a woman in her fifties or sixties with alopecia areata. Some clones in this sample may be carry-over from other donors' samples. The starting material was whole blood, obtained in connection with sensitization to the hapten diphenylcyclopropenone (DPC). This rearrangement joins TRBV28 to TRBJ2-3; 8 bases are a match to TRBD2. The CDR3 is CASSDGGGAGEVEDTQYF. The CDR3 DNA reads TGTGCCAGCAGTGACGGGGGGGGAGCGGGAGAAGTTGAAGATACGCAGTATTTT.